A selection of T cell receptor beta chains follows, all from one sample in a study of relationships among human T cell subsets. MiXCR, run by TCRdb on the multiplex PCR reads, gives a single entry per CDR3 protein. Of thousands of distinct CDR3 sequences listed, 54% are singletons. Sequencing was carried out using memory T cells sorted from blood. All receptors come from a man in his forties in good health. Both conserved end residues are part of each CDR3. A D gene is named only where the DNA matches it firmly. The size entry is marked missing in some rows and otherwise reads once, few, many or a size class.

V	D	size	J	DNA	CDR3
TRBV29-1	.	.	TRBJ2-1	TGCAGCGTTGAGAGAGGGGGCAATGAGCAGTTCTTC	CSVERGGNEQFF
TRBV10-2	.	.	TRBJ2-3	TGCGCCAGCAGTAGGTCGGGGGGCACAGATACGCAGTATTTT	CASSRSGGTDTQYF
TRBV28	.	.	TRBJ2-1	TGTGCCAGCAGTTTGGCATCGGCGGGGAGATACAATGAGCAGTTCTTC	CASSLASAGRYNEQFF
TRBV14	TRBD2	few	TRBJ2-3	TGTGCCAGCAGCCACCGACTAGCGGGGGGCACAGATACGCAGTATTTT	CASSHRLAGGTDTQYF
TRBV5-4	TRBD2	.	TRBJ2-1	TGTGCCAGCAGTTGGACTAGCTTCGCGTCCTACAATGAGCAGTTCTTC	CASSWTSFASYNEQFF
TRBV4-1	.	.	TRBJ1-4	TGCGCCAGCAGCCCCTCGGGCCTTAATGAAAAACTGTTTTTT	CASSPSGLNEKLFF
TRBV20-1	.	.	TRBJ1-5	TGCAGTGCTAGGGAGGGTTCGAAGCCCCAGCATTTT	CSAREGSKPQHF
TRBV5-1	.	.	TRBJ2-3	TGCGCCAGCAGCTTGGAGGGGGGCCCAGTAGATACGCAGTATTTT	CASSLEGGPVDTQYF
TRBV27	.	.	TRBJ1-2	TGTGCCAGCAGCTCCGGGGGATATGGCTACACCTTC	CASSSGGYGYTF
TRBV10-3	.	few	TRBJ2-2	TGTGCCAGCCGCGACACCGGGGAGCTGTTTTTT	CASRDTGELFF
TRBV4-1	TRBD2	.	TRBJ2-7	TGTGCCAGCAGCCAAACGACTAGCGGATCCTACGAGCAGTACTTC	CASSQTTSGSYEQYF
TRBV11-2	.	medium-sized	TRBJ2-7	TGTGCCAGCAGTGAAAGGGGATACGAGCAGTACTTC	CASSERGYEQYF
TRBV20-1	.	.	TRBJ1-1	TGCAGTGCTAGAGGAGGGGACGCTAGAGGGAACACTGAAGCTTTCTTT	CSARGGDARGNTEAFF
TRBV29-1	.	few	TRBJ1-1	TGCAGCGCAAGCATTGCAACTGAAGCTTTCTTT	CSASIATEAFF
TRBV10-1	.	.	TRBJ2-1	TGCGCCAGCAGTAAGAGTGGAACCTCCTACAATGAGCAGTTCTTC	CASSKSGTSYNEQFF
TRBV7-9	.	.	TRBJ2-3	TGTGCCAGCAGCTCCTCGATTGGAGGAACAGATACGCAGTATTTT	CASSSSIGGTDTQYF
TRBV11-2	TRBD1	.	TRBJ2-7	TGTGCCAGCAGCTCCTGGACAGGGGATCGGGACGAGCAGTACTTC	CASSSWTGDRDEQYF
TRBV25-1	.	.	TRBJ1-3	TGTGCCACCCAGAGAAGGTATCCTGGAAACACCATATATTTT	CATQRRYPGNTIYF
TRBV28	.	.	TRBJ1-6	TGTGCCAGCAGTTTTAGGTCACCCCTCCACTTT	CASSFRSPLHF
TRBV30	.	few	TRBJ2-4	TGTGCCTGGAGGGTCGAGCAGGGGAGAGAGGTGGCCAAAAACATTCAGTACTTC	CAWRVEQGREVAKNIQYF
TRBV29-1	TRBD2	few	TRBJ2-7	TGCAGCTTTCGACTAGCGGGAGGCGAGCAGTACTTC	CSFRLAGGEQYF
TRBV20-1	.	few	TRBJ2-1	TGCAGTGCTGCCCCAAGGGGCAGTACCTACAATGAGCAGTTCTTC	CSAAPRGSTYNEQFF
TRBV11-2	.	.	TRBJ2-7	TGTGCCAGCAGCCACTACGAGCAGTACTTC	CASSHYEQYF
TRBV20-1	TRBD1	.	TRBJ2-3	TGCAGTGCCCTTGACAGGGGCGGAGGGATCACAGATACGCAGTATTTT	CSALDRGGGITDTQYF
TRBV6-1	TRBD2	few	TRBJ2-1	TGTGCCAGCAGTGATGTGGGGGGACTAGAGGAGTTCTTC	CASSDVGGLEEFF
TRBV29-1	.	.	TRBJ2-5	TGCAGTCCGCACGAGACCCAGTACTTC	CSPHETQYF
TRBV20-1	.	.	TRBJ2-5	TGCAGTGCTAGAGATGGGAAGTCTACTCAAGAGACCCAGTACTTC	CSARDGKSTQETQYF
TRBV6-6	TRBD2	.	TRBJ2-5	TGTGCCAGCAGTTACTCGAATCTGCTAGCGGAACAAGAGACCCAGTACTTC	CASSYSNLLAEQETQYF
TRBV6-1	TRBD2	.	TRBJ2-3	TGTGCCAGCAGGGGACTATCAGATACGCAGTATTTT	CASRGLSDTQYF
TRBV11-2	.	.	TRBJ2-5	TGTGCCAGCAGCTTAGGTCGGGGAAGCTCAGAGACCCAGTACTTC	CASSLGRGSSETQYF
TRBV11-1	.	.	TRBJ2-7	TGTGCCTCCTTCCACTTATTCTCCTACGAGCAGTACTTC	CASFHLFSYEQYF
TRBV5-6	.	.	TRBJ1-2	TGTGCCAGCAGGGCACAGTACAGCTATGGCTACACCTTC	CASRAQYSYGYTF
TRBV11-2	TRBD2	.	TRBJ2-5	TGTGCCAGCAGCTCGTACGGGACTAACGGTTTCTTC	CASSSYGTNGFF
TRBV4-1	.	.	TRBJ1-5	TGCGCCAGCAGCCAAGGATCGGACAGAGCCCATCAGCCCCAGCATTTT	CASSQGSDRAHQPQHF
TRBV28	TRBD1	.	TRBJ1-2	TGTGCCAGCAGTTTTGGGACAGACTATGGCTACACCTTC	CASSFGTDYGYTF
TRBV27	.	.	TRBJ1-3	TGTGCCAGCAGTTTAGGGCAGGGTCTCTCTGGAAACACCATATATTTT	CASSLGQGLSGNTIYF
TRBV20-1	.	.	TRBJ1-1	TGCAGTGCTAGAGGAGGGGACGTTAGAGGGAACACTGAAGCTTTCTTT	CSARGGDVRGNTEAFF
TRBV20-1	.	few	TRBJ1-1	TGCAGTGTCCCGGTCGGGGGCACTGAAGCTTTCTTT	CSVPVGGTEAFF
TRBV4-1	.	.	TRBJ1-1	TGTGCCAGCAGCCAAGGTTCAGGGATGAATACTGAAGCTTTCTTT	CASSQGSGMNTEAFF
TRBV19	TRBD1	.	TRBJ1-5	TGTGCCACTACGTCCGGGACAGAATTCAATCAGCCCCAGCATTTT	CATTSGTEFNQPQHF
TRBV29-1	.	.	TRBJ2-1	TGCAGCGTTGACGTGGGTGGGAGCGGCTCCGGTGAGCAGTTCTTC	CSVDVGGSGSGEQFF
TRBV5-1	TRBD2	.	TRBJ2-1	TGCGCCAGCAGCTTAAAAGCGGGAGGGATTGGAGATGAGCAGTTCTTC	CASSLKAGGIGDEQFF
TRBV6-5	TRBD1	.	TRBJ2-3	TGTGCCAGCAGTTACGGGTTCGGGACAGCGTCAGATACGCAGTATTTT	CASSYGFGTASDTQYF
TRBV4-1	.	.	TRBJ2-2	TGCGCCAGCAGCCAAGATTGGGGGGACACCGGGGAGCTGTTTTTT	CASSQDWGDTGELFF
TRBV12-3/TRBV12-4	.	.	TRBJ2-3	TGTGCCAGCAGTTTGGGGTTTAGCGATACGCAGTATTTT	CASSLGFSDTQYF
TRBV19	.	.	TRBJ2-1	TGTGCCAGTAGTATTCGCGGGCGTGAGCAGTTCTTC	CASSIRGREQFF
TRBV6-1	.	.	TRBJ1-1	TGTGCCAGCAGTGCACAGCCGAACACTGAAGCTTTCTTT	CASSAQPNTEAFF
TRBV4-2	TRBD1	.	TRBJ1-2	TGTGCCAGCAGCCAAGAAGGACAGGCAACCTATGGCTACACCTTC	CASSQEGQATYGYTF
TRBV27	.	.	TRBJ2-3	TGTGCCAGCAGTTTGGTGGGTACTAGCACAGATACGCAGTATTTT	CASSLVGTSTDTQYF
TRBV7-8	.	.	TRBJ1-2	TGTGCCAGCAGCCCCGTAGCGGGGGGCGCATATGGCTACACCTTC	CASSPVAGGAYGYTF
TRBV20-1	.	.	TRBJ1-1	TGCAGTGCTAGGCGAGAAACTGAAGCTTTCTTT	CSARRETEAFF
TRBV27	.	.	TRBJ2-3	TGTGCCAGCACGAGAACAGGGAAGGGCACAGATATGCAGTATTTT	CASTRTGKGTDMQYF
TRBV5-1	TRBD1	.	TRBJ2-7	TGCGCCAGCACCCAGACAGGGGGATACGAGCAGTACTTC	CASTQTGGYEQYF
TRBV4-1	.	.	TRBJ2-1	TGCGCCAGCAGCCAAGTTTTGACAACCTACAATGAGCAGTTCTTC	CASSQVLTTYNEQFF
TRBV6-5	TRBD2	once	TRBJ2-5	TGTGCCAGCAGTTACTCATCAGCGGGAGGGCCTAGAGAGACCCAGTACTTC	CASSYSSAGGPRETQYF